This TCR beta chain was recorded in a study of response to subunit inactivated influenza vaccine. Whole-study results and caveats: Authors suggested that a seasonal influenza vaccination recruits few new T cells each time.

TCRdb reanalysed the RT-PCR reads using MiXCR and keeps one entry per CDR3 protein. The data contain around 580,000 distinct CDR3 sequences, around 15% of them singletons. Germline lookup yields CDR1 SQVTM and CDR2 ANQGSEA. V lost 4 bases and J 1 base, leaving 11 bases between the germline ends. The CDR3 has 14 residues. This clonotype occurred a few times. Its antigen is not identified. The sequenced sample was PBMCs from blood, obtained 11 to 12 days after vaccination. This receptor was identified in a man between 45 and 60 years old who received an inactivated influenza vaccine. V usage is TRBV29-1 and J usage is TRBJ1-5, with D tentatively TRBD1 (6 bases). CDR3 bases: TGCAGCGTTGTAATAGGGGGAAGCAATCAGCCCCAGCATTTT. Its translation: CSVVIGGSNQPQHF. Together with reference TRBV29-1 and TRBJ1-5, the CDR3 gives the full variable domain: SAVISQKPSRDICQRGTSLTIQCQVDSQVTMMFWYRQQPGQSLTLIATANQGSEATYESGFVIDKFPISRPNLTFSTLTVSNMSPEDSSIYLCSVVIGGSNQPQHFGDGTRLSIL.